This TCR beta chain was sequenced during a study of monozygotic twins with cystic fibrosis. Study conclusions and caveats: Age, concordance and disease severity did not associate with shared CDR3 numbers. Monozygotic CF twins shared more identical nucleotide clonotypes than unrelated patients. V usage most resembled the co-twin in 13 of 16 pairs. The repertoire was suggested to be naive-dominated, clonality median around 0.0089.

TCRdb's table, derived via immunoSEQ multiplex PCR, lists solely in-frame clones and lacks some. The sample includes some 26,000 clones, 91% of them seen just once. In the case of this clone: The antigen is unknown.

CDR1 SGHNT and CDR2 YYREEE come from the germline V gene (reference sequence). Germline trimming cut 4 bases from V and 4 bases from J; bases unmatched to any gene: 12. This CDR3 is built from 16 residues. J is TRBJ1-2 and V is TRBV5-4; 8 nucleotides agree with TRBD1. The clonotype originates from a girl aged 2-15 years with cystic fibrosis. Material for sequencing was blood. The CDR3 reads CASSDRGLTLSYGYTF. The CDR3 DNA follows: TGTGCCAGCAGCGACAGGGGACTTACCCTATCCTATGGCTACACCTTC.